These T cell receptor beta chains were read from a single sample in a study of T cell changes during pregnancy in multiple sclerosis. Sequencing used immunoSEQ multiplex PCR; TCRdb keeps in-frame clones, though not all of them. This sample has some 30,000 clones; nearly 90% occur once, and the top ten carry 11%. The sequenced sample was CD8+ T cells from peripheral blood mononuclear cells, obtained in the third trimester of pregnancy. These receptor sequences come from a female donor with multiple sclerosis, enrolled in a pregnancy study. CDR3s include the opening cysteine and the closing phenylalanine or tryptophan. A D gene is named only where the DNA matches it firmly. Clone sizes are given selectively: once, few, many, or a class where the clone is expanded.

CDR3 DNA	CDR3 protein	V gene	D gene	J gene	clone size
TGCGCCAGCAGCCAACTGCAGGGGGCGCTTAACGAGCAGTACTTC	CASSQLQGALNEQYF	TRBV4-1	TRBD1	TRBJ2-7	NA
TGTGCCAGCAGCTTAAACTATGGGGGGGATACGCAGTATTTT	CASSLNYGGDTQYF	TRBV7-3	NA	TRBJ2-3	NA
TGTGCCAGCAGTTACGGGACGGGAGCCTACGAGCAGTACTTC	CASSYGTGAYEQYF	TRBV28	NA	TRBJ2-7	NA
TGTGCCAGCAGAGTCCAGGGGGCGCGGGACACTGAAGCTTTCTTT	CASRVQGARDTEAFF	TRBV7-9	TRBD1	TRBJ1-1	NA
TGTGCCAGCGGGCAGTATGTGGGCAATGAGCAGTTCTTC	CASGQYVGNEQFF	TRBV2	NA	TRBJ2-1	NA
TGTGCCAGCAGCCAAGGGGCACAGGGGGGAATCGACGAGCAGTACTTC	CASSQGAQGGIDEQYF	TRBV4-2	TRBD1	TRBJ2-7	NA
TGTGCCAGCAGCTTTAGGGAGGGTGGATATGGCTACACCTTC	CASSFREGGYGYTF	TRBV9	NA	TRBJ1-2	NA
TGTGCCAGCAGCTTAAGTGGGACAGGGAGTACACCCCTCCACTTT	CASSLSGTGSTPLHF	TRBV7-3	TRBD1	TRBJ1-6	NA
TGCGCCAGCAGCTTAGGGGGGAACACTGAAGCTTTCTTT	CASSLGGNTEAFF	TRBV4-1	NA	TRBJ1-1	NA
TGTGCCAGCAGTGTGAGATCACCTCTCAATTCACCCCTCCACTTT	CASSVRSPLNSPLHF	TRBV2	NA	TRBJ1-6	NA
TGTGCCAGCAGCGCCTCGGGCGGGGACACTGAAGCTTTCTTT	CASSASGGDTEAFF	TRBV7-3	NA	TRBJ1-1	few
TGTGCCAGCAGCTTAGCGCGGGGCATGAACACTGAAGCTTTCTTT	CASSLARGMNTEAFF	TRBV7-9	NA	TRBJ1-1	NA
TGTGCCAGCAGTTTAGGACAGGGGCTGGACAATGAGCAGTTCTTC	CASSLGQGLDNEQFF	TRBV27	TRBD1	TRBJ2-1	NA
TGTGCCAGCAGCTTTAGCGGGGAGAACACCGGGGAGCTGTTTTTT	CASSFSGENTGELFF	TRBV7-8	TRBD2	TRBJ2-2	NA
TGCGCCAGCAGCTTCGGGCAGGGGTTGAACACTGAAGCTTTCTTT	CASSFGQGLNTEAFF	TRBV5-1	NA	TRBJ1-1	NA
TGTGCCAGCAGGGGACTAGCGGGGGGGTCCTACGAGCAGTACTTC	CASRGLAGGSYEQYF	TRBV21-1	NA	TRBJ2-7	few
TGTGCCAGCGGCGATTTTACTAGCGGGAGCAATGAGCAGTTCTTC	CASGDFTSGSNEQFF	TRBV2	TRBD2	TRBJ2-1	NA
TGTGCCAGCAGCTCCAGACAGGGGGCTGGGGCCAACGTCCTGACTTTC	CASSSRQGAGANVLTF	TRBV7-3	TRBD1	TRBJ2-6	NA
TGTGCCATCACCTCTAAACTAGCGGGAGGCGAGCAGTACTTC	CAITSKLAGGEQYF	TRBV10-3	TRBD2	TRBJ2-7	NA
TGTGCCAGTAGCCGCAGACCCGGGAGTGGAGGGCCCTACAATGAGCAGTTCTTC	CASSRRPGSGGPYNEQFF	TRBV19	NA	TRBJ2-1	NA
TGTGCCAGCAGTTATTCCGGGACAGGGGCCTATGGCTACACCTTC	CASSYSGTGAYGYTF	TRBV6-5	TRBD1	TRBJ1-2	once
TGTGCCAGCAGGCGTTTTGGACAGGGGCTCCCCTACGAGCAGTACTTC	CASRRFGQGLPYEQYF	TRBV28	TRBD1	TRBJ2-7	NA
TGTGCCAGCAGTCCAGGGGGACTGTTGAACACAGATACGCAGTATTTT	CASSPGGLLNTDTQYF	TRBV27	NA	TRBJ2-3	NA
TGTGCCAGCAGCGTAGCGGGCGGGGGCAGCACAGATACGCAGTATTTT	CASSVAGGGSTDTQYF	TRBV9	NA	TRBJ2-3	once
TGTGCCAGCAGTCTTAACTCTGGAAACACCATATATTTT	CASSLNSGNTIYF	TRBV6-5	NA	TRBJ1-3	NA
TGCGCCAGCAGCGGGACAGGTCGGGACGAGCAGTACTTC	CASSGTGRDEQYF	TRBV5-1	TRBD1	TRBJ2-7	NA
TGTGCCAGCACCAACCCAGTTTCCTACGAGCAGTACTTC	CASTNPVSYEQYF	TRBV28	NA	TRBJ2-7	NA
TGTGCCAGCAGCGGGGGGGCTAGCGGGAGGCTCGATGAGCAGTTCTTC	CASSGGASGRLDEQFF	TRBV9	TRBD2	TRBJ2-1	NA
TGTGCCAGCAGCGAAAGTCGGACTAGCGGGGGTCCTTTGGGTGAGACCCAGTACTTC	CASSESRTSGGPLGETQYF	TRBV9	TRBD2	TRBJ2-5	NA
TGTGCCAGCAGTGATTGGGGCAACACTGAAGCTTTCTTT	CASSDWGNTEAFF	TRBV6-1	NA	TRBJ1-1	NA
TGTGCCAGCAGTTTATACAGGGGAACCACTGAAGCTTTCTTT	CASSLYRGTTEAFF	TRBV28	TRBD1	TRBJ1-1	NA
TGTGCCAGTAGTATAGGAGGGCAGTATCAGCCCCAGCATTTT	CASSIGGQYQPQHF	TRBV19	NA	TRBJ1-5	once
TGTGCCAGCAGTTTATGGCCCGGGGAGGAGACGCAGTACTTC	CASSLWPGEETQYF	TRBV28	NA	TRBJ2-7	NA
TGCGCCAGCAGCGGGCGACTAGCGGCCGACGAGCAGTACTTC	CASSGRLAADEQYF	TRBV5-1	TRBD2	TRBJ2-7	NA
TGTGCCAGCAGCGTGAGCGGGACCTTTGGGGATACGCAGTATTTT	CASSVSGTFGDTQYF	TRBV11-3	TRBD2	TRBJ2-3	NA
TGTGCCACCAGCAGAGAGTCGGGGGCCTACGAGCAGTACTTC	CATSRESGAYEQYF	TRBV15	NA	TRBJ2-7	NA
TGTGCCAGCAGCAAGGAACAGGGGACTAGCACAGATACGCAGTATTTT	CASSKEQGTSTDTQYF	TRBV7-8	NA	TRBJ2-3	NA
TGTGCCAGCAGCCAAGGGAGGGTAGCTGGCTACACCTTC	CASSQGRVAGYTF	TRBV14	NA	TRBJ1-2	NA
TGTGCCAGCAGTCTTTTCTACTACCTACAAGAGACCCAGTACTTC	CASSLFYYLQETQYF	TRBV2	NA	TRBJ2-5	NA
TGTGCCAGCAGCCAAGATCCGGGACAGTCAATCTATGGCTACACCTTC	CASSQDPGQSIYGYTF	TRBV4-2	TRBD1	TRBJ1-2	NA
TGTGCCACCAGCAGAGATCGTGGGCATGCTGGAAACACCATATATTTT	CATSRDRGHAGNTIYF	TRBV15	NA	TRBJ1-3	NA
TGTGCCAGCAGCGCCATCAGGCAGGGGGCGCAAGAGCAGTACTTC	CASSAIRQGAQEQYF	TRBV5-8	TRBD1	TRBJ2-7	once
TGTGCCAGCAGTGAAGACGGGACATCATCCTACGAGCAGTACTTC	CASSEDGTSSYEQYF	TRBV2	NA	TRBJ2-7	NA
TGTGCCAGCAGTGAGTCTAGGGACAGGGAGAACACCGGGGAGCTGTTTTTT	CASSESRDRENTGELFF	TRBV6-1	TRBD1	TRBJ2-2	NA
TGTGCCAGTAGTGCGCGGCAGGGACTTGAAGCTTTCTTT	CASSARQGLEAFF	TRBV19	NA	TRBJ1-1	NA
TGTGCCAGCAGCTTAGTTCCGACTAGACCCCTCTACGAGCAGTACTTC	CASSLVPTRPLYEQYF	TRBV7-9	NA	TRBJ2-7	NA
TGTGCCAGCAGTTCGACTAGCGGGGGGAACACCGGGGAGCTGTTTTTT	CASSSTSGGNTGELFF	TRBV27	TRBD2	TRBJ2-2	NA
TGTGCCAGCAGTCCTCAAGGGAGGGCCCAAGGATACGAGCAGTACTTC	CASSPQGRAQGYEQYF	TRBV28	TRBD2	TRBJ2-7	NA
TGTGCCAGCACTGACAGGGCGCGCAATTCACCCCTCCACTTT	CASTDRARNSPLHF	TRBV6-5	TRBD1	TRBJ1-6	NA
TGTGCCAGCAGCCTAGGGGGGGGGCGAAGGGACAATGAGCAGTTCTTC	CASSLGGGRRDNEQFF	TRBV9	NA	TRBJ2-1	NA
TGCGCCAGCACCACGGAAGGCGGAAATCAAGAGACCCAGTACTTC	CASTTEGGNQETQYF	TRBV5-1	NA	TRBJ2-5	NA
TGTGCCAGCACCCCACTAGCGGGAGGATCCGAGCAGTACTTC	CASTPLAGGSEQYF	TRBV28	TRBD2	TRBJ2-7	NA
TGTGCCAGCACTTTGGGACAGTCGAACGCCCACGAGCAGTACTTC	CASTLGQSNAHEQYF	TRBV28	TRBD1	TRBJ2-7	NA
TGTGCCAGCAGTCCCCGGGACAGGGCCAATTCACCCCTCCACTTT	CASSPRDRANSPLHF	TRBV27	TRBD1	TRBJ1-6	NA
TGTGCCACCAGCACTAGGGGGAGGGGAGCTACGAAGCAGTACTTC	CATSTRGRGATKQYF	TRBV15	NA	TRBJ2-7	NA
TGTGCCAGCAGTGATTTCCAGGGGAGAGATACGCAGTATTTT	CASSDFQGRDTQYF	TRBV2	NA	TRBJ2-3	NA
TGTGCCAGCAGCGTTTTTGGGGCGACAGATACGCAGTATTTT	CASSVFGATDTQYF	TRBV9	NA	TRBJ2-3	NA
TGTGCCAGTAGTATAGGGACTAGCGGGGGATTCGAGCAGTACTTC	CASSIGTSGGFEQYF	TRBV19	TRBD2	TRBJ2-7	NA